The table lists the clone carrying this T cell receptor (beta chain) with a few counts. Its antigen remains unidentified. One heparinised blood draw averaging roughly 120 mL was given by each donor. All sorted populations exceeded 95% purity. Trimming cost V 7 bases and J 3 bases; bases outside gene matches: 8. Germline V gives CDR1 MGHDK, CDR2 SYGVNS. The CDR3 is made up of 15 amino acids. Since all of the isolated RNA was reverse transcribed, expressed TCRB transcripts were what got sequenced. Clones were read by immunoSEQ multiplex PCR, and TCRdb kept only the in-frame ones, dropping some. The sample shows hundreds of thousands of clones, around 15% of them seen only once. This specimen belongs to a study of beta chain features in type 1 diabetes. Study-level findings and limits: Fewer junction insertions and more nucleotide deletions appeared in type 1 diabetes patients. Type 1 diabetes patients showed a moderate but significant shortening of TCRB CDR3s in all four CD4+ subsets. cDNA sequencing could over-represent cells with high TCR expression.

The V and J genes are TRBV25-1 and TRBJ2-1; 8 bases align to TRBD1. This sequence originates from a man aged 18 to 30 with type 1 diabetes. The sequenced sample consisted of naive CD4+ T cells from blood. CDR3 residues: CASTPRDRNYNEQFF. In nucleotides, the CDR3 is TGTGCCAGCACTCCCCGGGACAGGAACTACAATGAGCAGTTCTTC. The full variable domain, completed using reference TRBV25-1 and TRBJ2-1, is EADIYQTPRYLVIGTGKKITLECSQTMGHDKMYWYQQDPGMELHLIHYSYGVNSTEKGDLSSESTVSRIRTEHFPLTLESARPSHTSQYLCASTPRDRNYNEQFFGPGTRLTVL.